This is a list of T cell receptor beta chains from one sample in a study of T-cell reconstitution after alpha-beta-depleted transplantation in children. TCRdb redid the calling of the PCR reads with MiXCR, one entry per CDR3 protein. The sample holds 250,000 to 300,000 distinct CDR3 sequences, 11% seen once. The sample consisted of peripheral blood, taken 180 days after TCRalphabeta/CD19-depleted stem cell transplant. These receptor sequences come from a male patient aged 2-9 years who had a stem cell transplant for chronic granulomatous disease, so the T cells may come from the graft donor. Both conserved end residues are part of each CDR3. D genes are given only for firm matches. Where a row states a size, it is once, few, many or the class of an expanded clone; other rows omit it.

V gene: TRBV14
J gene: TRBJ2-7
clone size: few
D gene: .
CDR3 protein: CASSQDEAGSSYEQYF
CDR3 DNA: TGTGCCAGCAGCCAAGATGAAGCGGGTAGCTCCTACGAGCAGTACTTC

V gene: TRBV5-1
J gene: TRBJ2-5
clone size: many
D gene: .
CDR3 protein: CASSLHPDSKETQYF
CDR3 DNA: TGCGCCAGCAGCTTGCACCCGGACAGTAAAGAGACCCAGTACTTC

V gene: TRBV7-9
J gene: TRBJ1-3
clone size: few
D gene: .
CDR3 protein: CASSLPGENTIYF
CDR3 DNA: TGTGCCAGCAGCCTGCCTGGGGAAAACACCATATATTTT

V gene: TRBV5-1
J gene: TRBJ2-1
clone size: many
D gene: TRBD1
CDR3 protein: CASSRVGQGYTYNEQFF
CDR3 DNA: TGCGCCAGCAGCCGAGTGGGACAGGGGTACACCTACAATGAGCAGTTCTTC

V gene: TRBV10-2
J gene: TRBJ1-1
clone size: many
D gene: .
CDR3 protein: CASSEIAWTEAFF
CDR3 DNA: TGCGCCAGCAGTGAGATTGCTTGGACTGAAGCTTTCTTT

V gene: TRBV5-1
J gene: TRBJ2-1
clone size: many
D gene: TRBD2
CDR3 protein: CASRSLASGSYNEQFF
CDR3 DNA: TGCGCCAGCAGATCCCTAGCTAGCGGGAGCTACAATGAGCAGTTCTTC

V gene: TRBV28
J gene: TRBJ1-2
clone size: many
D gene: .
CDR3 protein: CASSFRGAGYTF
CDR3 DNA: TGTGCCAGCAGTTTCCGGGGGGCTGGCTACACCTTC

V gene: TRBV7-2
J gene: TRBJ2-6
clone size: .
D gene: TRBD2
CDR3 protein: CASSFPATSGGTGSGANVLTF
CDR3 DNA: TGTGCCAGCAGCTTTCCCGCGACTAGCGGGGGGACCGGTAGTGGGGCCAACGTCCTGACTTTC

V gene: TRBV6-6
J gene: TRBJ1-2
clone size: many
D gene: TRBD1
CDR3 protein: CASSYRTGDGYTF
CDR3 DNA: TGTGCCAGCAGTTACAGGACAGGGGATGGCTACACCTTC

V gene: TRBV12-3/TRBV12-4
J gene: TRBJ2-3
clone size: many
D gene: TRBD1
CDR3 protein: CASSLLGQATDTQYF
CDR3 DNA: TGTGCCAGCAGTTTATTGGGACAGGCAACAGATACGCAGTATTTT

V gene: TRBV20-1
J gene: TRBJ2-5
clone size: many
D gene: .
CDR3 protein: CSAYGVGETQYF
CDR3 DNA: TGCAGTGCTTATGGGGTTGGAGAGACCCAGTACTTC

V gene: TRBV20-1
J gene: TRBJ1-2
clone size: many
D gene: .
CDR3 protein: CSAREGVVYTF
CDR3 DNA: TGCAGTGCTAGAGAGGGAGTAGTCTACACCTTC

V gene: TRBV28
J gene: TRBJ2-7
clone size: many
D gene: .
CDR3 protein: CASRGKLPPYEQYF
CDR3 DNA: TGTGCCAGCAGGGGAAAACTTCCCCCCTACGAGCAGTACTTC

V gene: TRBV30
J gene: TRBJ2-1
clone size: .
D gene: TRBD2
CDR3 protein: CAWNLLAGSSYNEQFF
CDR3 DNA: TGTGCCTGGAACCTCTTAGCGGGGTCCTCCTACAATGAGCAGTTCTTC

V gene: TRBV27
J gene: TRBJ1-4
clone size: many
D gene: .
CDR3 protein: CASSWGVRRKLFF
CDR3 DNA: TGTGCCAGCAGTTGGGGTGTAAGAAGAAAACTGTTTTTT

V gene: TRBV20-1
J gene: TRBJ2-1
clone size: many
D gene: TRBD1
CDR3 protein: CSVCRTGGSSYNEQFF
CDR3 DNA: TGCAGTGTTTGCCGGACAGGGGGGAGCTCCTACAATGAGCAGTTCTTC

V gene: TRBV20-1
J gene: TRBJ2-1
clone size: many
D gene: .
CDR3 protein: CSARDRLSYNEQFF
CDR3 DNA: TGCAGTGCTAGAGATCGGCTGTCCTACAATGAGCAGTTCTTC

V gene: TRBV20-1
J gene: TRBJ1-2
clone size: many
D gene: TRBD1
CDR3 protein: CSAIPGTGDGYTF
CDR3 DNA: TGCAGTGCTATCCCCGGGACAGGGGATGGCTACACCTTC

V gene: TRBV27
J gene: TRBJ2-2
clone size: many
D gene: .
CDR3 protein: CASSPRTVPGTGELFF
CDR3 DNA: TGTGCCAGCAGTCCGCGGACAGTCCCGGGCACCGGGGAGCTGTTTTTT

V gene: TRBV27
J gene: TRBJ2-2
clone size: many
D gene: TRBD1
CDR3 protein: CASNRQGPTGELFF
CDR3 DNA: TGTGCCAGCAATCGACAGGGGCCCACCGGGGAGCTGTTTTTT

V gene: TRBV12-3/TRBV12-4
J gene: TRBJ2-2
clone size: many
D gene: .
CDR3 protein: CASSLLRGGELFF
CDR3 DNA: TGTGCCAGCAGTTTGTTACGGGGCGGGGAGCTGTTTTTT

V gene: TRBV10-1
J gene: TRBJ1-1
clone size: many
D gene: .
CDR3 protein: CASSGDSGITEAFF
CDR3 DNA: TGCGCCAGCAGTGGCGACTCAGGGATCACTGAAGCTTTCTTT

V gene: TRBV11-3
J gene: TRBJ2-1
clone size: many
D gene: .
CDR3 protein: CASSLGHSNEQFF
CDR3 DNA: TGTGCCAGCAGCTTAGGACACAGCAATGAGCAGTTCTTC

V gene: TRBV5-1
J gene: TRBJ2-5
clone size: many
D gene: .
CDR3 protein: CASSATTGLETQYF
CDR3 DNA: TGCGCCAGCAGCGCTACTACAGGGTTGGAGACCCAGTACTTC

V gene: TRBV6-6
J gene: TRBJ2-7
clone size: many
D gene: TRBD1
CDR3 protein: CASSKGGLEQYF
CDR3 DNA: TGTGCCAGCAGTAAAGGGGGCCTGGAGCAGTACTTC

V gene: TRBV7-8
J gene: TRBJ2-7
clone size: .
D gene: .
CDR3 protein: CASSLAWRDPQSFYEQYF
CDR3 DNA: TGTGCCAGCAGCTTAGCTTGGCGGGACCCCCAATCTTTCTACGAGCAGTACTTC

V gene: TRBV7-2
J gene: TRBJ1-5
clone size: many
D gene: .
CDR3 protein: CASSLEASYQPQHF
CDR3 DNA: TGTGCCAGCAGCTTAGAGGCCAGTTATCAGCCCCAGCATTTT

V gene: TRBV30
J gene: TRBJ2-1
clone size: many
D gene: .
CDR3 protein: CAWSVSSVEMQFF
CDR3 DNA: TGTGCCTGGAGTGTTAGTAGCGTGGAGATGCAGTTCTTC

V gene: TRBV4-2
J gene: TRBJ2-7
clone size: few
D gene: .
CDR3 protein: CASSQDSAVSAEQYF
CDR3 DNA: TGTGCCAGCAGCCAAGACAGTGCCGTCTCCGCCGAGCAGTACTTC